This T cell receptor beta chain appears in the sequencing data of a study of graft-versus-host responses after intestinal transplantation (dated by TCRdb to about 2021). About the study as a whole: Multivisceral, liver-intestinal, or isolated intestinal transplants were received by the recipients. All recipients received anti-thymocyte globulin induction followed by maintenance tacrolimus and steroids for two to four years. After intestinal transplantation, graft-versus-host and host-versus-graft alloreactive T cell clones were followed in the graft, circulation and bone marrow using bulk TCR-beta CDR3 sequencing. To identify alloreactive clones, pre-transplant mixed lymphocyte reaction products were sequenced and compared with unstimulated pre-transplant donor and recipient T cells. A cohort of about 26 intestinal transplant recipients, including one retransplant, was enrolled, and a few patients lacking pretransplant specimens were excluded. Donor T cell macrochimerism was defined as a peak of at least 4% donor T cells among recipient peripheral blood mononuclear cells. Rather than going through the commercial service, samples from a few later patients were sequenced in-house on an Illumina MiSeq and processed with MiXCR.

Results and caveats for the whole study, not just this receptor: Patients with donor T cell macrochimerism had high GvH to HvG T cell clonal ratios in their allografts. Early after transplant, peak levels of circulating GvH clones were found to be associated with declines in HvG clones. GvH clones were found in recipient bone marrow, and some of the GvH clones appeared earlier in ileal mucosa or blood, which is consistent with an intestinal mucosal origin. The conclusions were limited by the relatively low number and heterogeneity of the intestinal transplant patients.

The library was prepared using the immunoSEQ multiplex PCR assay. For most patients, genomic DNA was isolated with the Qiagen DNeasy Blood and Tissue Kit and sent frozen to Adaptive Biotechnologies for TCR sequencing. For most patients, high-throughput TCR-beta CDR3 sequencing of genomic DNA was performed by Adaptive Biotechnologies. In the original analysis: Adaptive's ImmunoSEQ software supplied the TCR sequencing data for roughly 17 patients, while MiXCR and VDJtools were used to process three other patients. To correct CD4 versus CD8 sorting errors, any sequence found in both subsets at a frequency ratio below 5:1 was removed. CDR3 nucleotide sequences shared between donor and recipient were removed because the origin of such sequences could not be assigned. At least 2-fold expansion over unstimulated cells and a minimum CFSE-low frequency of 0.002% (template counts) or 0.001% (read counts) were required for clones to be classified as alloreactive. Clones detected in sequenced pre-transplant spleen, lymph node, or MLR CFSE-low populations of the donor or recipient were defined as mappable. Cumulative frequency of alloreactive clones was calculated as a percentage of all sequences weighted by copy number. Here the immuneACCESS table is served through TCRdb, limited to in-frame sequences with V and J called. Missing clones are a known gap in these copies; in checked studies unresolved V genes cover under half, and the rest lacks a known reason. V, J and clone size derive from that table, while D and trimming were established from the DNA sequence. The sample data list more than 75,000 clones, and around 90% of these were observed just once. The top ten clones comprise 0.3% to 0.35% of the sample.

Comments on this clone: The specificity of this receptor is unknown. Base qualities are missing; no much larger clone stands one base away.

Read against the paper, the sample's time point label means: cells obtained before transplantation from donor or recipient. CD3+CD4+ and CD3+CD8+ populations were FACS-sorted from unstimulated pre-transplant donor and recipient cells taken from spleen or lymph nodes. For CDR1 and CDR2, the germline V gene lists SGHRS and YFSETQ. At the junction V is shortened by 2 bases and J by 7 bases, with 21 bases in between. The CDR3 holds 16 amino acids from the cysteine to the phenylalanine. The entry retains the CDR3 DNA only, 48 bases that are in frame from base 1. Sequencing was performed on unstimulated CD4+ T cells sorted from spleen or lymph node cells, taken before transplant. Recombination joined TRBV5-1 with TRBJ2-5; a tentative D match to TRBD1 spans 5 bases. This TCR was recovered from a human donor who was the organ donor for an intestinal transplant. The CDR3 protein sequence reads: CASSFTTGGVFGTQYF. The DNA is TGCGCCAGCAGCTTTACCACAGGTGGGGTCTTTGGGACCCAGTACTTC.